This T cell receptor (beta chain) was captured in a study of T cell changes during pregnancy in multiple sclerosis. Profiling relied on immunoSEQ multiplex PCR, and the TCRdb table lists in-frame clones only, not all of them. The table records more than 45,000 clones, around 93% of them present only once. Germline CDR1 MGHRA, CDR2 YSYEKL. The trim removed 3 bases at V and 4 bases at J, leaving 9 bases unmatched. The CDR3 length is 17 residues. This specimen was CD8+ T cells from peripheral blood mononuclear cells, taken in the second trimester of pregnancy. V and J are TRBV4-1 and TRBJ2-1; 10 nucleotides line up with TRBD1. This TCR was sampled from a female donor with multiple sclerosis, enrolled in a pregnancy study. Here the CDR3 reads CASSHLPGQGHYNEQFF. The CDR3 nucleotides read TGCGCCAGCAGCCACTTACCGGGACAGGGGCATTACAATGAGCAGTTCTTC.